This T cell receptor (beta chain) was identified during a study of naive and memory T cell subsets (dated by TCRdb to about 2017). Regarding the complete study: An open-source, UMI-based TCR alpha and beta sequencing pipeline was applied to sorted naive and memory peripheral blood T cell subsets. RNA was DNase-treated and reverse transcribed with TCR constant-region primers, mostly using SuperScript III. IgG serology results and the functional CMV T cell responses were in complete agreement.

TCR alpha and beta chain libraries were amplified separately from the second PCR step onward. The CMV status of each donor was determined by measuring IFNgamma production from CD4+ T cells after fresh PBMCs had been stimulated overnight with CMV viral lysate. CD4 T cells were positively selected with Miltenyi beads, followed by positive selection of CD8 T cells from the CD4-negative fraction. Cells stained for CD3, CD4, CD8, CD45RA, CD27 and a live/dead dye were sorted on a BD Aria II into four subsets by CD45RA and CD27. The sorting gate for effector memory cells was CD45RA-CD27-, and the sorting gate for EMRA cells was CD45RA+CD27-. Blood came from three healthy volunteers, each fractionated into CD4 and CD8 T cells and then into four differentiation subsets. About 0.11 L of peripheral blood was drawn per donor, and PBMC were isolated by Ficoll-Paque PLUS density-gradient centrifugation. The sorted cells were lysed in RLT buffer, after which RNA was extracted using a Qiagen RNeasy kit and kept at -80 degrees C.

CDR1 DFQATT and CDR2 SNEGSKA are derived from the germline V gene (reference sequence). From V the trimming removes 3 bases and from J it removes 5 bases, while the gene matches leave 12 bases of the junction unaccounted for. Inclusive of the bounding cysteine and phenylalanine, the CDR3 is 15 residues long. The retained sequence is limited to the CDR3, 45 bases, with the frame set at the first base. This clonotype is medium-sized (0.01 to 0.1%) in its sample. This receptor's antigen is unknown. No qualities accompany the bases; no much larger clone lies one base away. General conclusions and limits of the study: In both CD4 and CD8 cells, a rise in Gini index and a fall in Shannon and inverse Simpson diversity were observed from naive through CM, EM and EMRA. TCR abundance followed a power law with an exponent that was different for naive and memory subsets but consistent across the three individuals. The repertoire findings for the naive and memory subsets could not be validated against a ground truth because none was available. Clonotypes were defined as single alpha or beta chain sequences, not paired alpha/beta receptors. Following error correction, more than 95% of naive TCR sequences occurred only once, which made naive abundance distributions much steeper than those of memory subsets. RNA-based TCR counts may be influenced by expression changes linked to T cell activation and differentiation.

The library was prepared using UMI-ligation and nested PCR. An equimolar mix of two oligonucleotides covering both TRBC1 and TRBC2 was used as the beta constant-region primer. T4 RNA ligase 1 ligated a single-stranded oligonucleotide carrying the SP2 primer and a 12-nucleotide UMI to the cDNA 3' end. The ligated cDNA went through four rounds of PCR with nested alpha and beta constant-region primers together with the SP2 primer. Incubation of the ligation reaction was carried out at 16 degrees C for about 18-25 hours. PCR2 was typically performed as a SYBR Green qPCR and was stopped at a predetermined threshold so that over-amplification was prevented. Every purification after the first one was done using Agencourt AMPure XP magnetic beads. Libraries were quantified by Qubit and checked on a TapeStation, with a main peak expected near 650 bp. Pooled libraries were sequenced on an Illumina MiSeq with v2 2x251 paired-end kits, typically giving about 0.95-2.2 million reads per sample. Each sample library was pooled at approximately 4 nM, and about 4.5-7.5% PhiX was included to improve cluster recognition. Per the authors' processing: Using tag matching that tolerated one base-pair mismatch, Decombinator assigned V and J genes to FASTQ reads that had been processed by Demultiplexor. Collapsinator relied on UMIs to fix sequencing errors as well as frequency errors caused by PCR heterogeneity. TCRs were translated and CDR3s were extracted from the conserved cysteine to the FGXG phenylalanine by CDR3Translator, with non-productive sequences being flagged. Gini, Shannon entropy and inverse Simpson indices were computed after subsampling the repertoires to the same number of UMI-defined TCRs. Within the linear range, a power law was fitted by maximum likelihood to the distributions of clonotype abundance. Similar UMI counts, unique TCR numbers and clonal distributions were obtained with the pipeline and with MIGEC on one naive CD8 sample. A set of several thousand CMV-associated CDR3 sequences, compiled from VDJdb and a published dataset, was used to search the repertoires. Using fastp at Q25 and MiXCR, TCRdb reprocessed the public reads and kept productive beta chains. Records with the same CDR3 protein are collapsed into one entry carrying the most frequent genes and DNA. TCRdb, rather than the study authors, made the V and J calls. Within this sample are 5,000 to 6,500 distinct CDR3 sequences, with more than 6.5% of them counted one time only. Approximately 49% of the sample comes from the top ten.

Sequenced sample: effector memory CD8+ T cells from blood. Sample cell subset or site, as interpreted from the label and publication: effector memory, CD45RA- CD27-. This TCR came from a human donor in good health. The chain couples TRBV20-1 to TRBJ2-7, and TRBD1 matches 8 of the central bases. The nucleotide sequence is TGCAGTGCTAGGGGTGGACAGGGCGACATGAACGAGCAGTACTTC. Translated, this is CSARGGQGDMNEQYF.